This TCR beta chain was sequenced for a study of identifying expanded T cells in peripheral blood. Study outcomes and limitations: Approximately two-week clone count variance significantly increased as total template count grew.

Trimming removed 2 bases at V and 7 bases at J, with 14 bases between. This CDR3 comprises 14 residues. Germline CDR1 reads SEHNR; CDR2 reads FQNEAQ (reference sequence). Assay used: immunoSEQ multiplex PCR; TCRdb lists only in-frame clones, some missing. The table records nearly 60,000 clones, roughly 87% of them present only once. About this clone: Its target is unknown.

This sequence was found in a person aged 18 to 70 in good health. The sequenced sample consisted of blood. V usage is TRBV7-9 and J usage is TRBJ2-5; D ambiguous. In DNA form, the CDR3 reads TGTGCCAGCAGCTTAAATCCGACTGGCGGGACCCAGTACTTC. Protein: CASSLNPTGGTQYF.